These 4 T cell receptor beta chains share one sample of origin, sequenced in a study of T cells after yellow fever vaccination (dated by TCRdb to about 2019). In the paper's terms, the treatment or condition label means: live attenuated yellow fever vaccine strain. Receptors were amplified or captured by 5' RACE. Sequenced using an Illumina HiSeq 2500. TCRdb reprocessing: public reads trimmed at Q25 with fastp, clones called with MiXCR, in-frame beta chains kept. Duplicate CDR3 protein sequences are folded into a single record with the most common DNA and genes. The sample includes a few hundred thousand distinct CDR3 sequences, with 7% to 9% observed a single time. 15% to 20% of the sample rests with the top ten. The sequencing here drew on PBMCs, taken more than 35 days after the first yellow fever vaccination. Every receptor here comes from a man aged 18-30 years who received the YFV17D yellow fever vaccine.

The table lists this clonotype with a few counts. The genes are TRBV13 and TRBJ1-1; D is unclear. The CDR3 runs 13 residues. The germline CDR1 and CDR2 sequences are PRHDT and FYEKMQ (reference sequence). V lost 0 bases to trimming and J lost 4 bases, with 6 bases between them. CDR3 in DNA: TGTGCCAGCAGCTTAGGTGGGGTCACTGAAGCTTTCTTT. Protein product: CASSLGGVTEAFF.

The rearrangement links TRBV12-3 or TRBV12-4 to TRBJ2-2; D uncertain. V lost 11 bases to trimming and J lost 1 base, with 14 bases between them. This CDR3 has 14 residues. CDR3 in amino acids: CASFLGVNTGELFF. In DNA form, the CDR3 reads TGTGCCTCCTTCCTCGGAGTGAACACCGGGGAGCTGTTTTTT.

This clonotype appeared a few times. The chain couples TRBV4-2 to TRBJ2-3, with 7 positions matching TRBD2. Germline trimming cut 0 bases from V and 0 bases from J; bases unmatched to any gene: 3. The germline gives CDR1 LGHNA, CDR2 YNFKEQ. This CDR3 region has 16 residues. The CDR3 region is CASSQDSGRSTDTQYF. The CDR3 DNA follows: TGTGCCAGCAGCCAAGATAGCGGGCGTAGCACAGATACGCAGTATTTT.

This clonotype has just a few counts. The J gene is TRBJ1-1, the V gene TRBV5-1; 11 bases agree with TRBD1. Per germline, CDR1 SGHRS and CDR2 YFSETQ. The junction had 11 bases not matched to a gene; V was cut back by 5 bases and J by 5 bases. The CDR3 covers 16 residues. CDR3 sequence (DNA): TGCGCCAGCAGTACTCGGACAGGGGGCGTCTATACTGAAGCTTTCTTT. Its translation: CASSTRTGGVYTEAFF.